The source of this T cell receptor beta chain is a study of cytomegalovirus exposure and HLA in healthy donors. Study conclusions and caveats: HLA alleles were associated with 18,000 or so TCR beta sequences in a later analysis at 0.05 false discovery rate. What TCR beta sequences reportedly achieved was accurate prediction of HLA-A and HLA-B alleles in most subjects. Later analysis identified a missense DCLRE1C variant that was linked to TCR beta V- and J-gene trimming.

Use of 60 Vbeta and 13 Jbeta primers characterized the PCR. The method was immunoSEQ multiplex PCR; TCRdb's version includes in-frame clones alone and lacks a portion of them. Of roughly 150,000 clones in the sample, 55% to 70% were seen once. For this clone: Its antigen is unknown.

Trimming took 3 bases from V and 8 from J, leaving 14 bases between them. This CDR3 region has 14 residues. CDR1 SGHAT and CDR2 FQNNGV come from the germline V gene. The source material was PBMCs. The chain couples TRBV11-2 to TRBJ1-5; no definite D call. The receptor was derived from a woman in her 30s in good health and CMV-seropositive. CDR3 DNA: TGTGCCAGCAGCTTTGGAGTAGGTGGTGAGCCCCAGCATTTT. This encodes CASSFGVGGEPQHF.